The sequence of this T cell receptor (beta chain) was determined in a study of blood T cells in healthy people across ages. Germline CDR1 reads SGHAT; CDR2 reads FQNNGV. Trimming pared 0 bases from V and 8 bases from J, leaving 10 bases between. The CDR3 spans 13 residues. The second PCR ran about 6 to 12 cycles with a sample-barcoded 5' primer and J-beta primers. MiXCR, run by TCRdb on the 5' RACE reads, gives a single entry per CDR3 protein. Counted here are roughly 790,000 distinct CDR3 sequences, roughly 47% occurring once; the ten biggest clones make up under 25%. Caucasian individuals from Russia who were healthy and aged 6 to 90 acted as donors. This clonotype has only a few counts.

This TCR was recovered from a woman aged 55-70 years in good health. The chain couples TRBV11-2 to TRBJ1-2; no firm D call. The sequenced sample was blood. In DNA, the CDR3 is TGTGCCAGCAGCTTAGAACGAAGGGTCGGCTACACCTTC. Translating it yields CASSLERRVGYTF.